These T cell receptor beta chains were read from a single sample in a study of blood T cell repertoires in COVID-19. Sequencing used immunoSEQ multiplex PCR; TCRdb keeps in-frame clones, though not all of them. The top ten clones hold roughly 7.4% of a sample with roughly 230,000 clones, roughly four fifths of them seen once. The sequenced sample consisted of peripheral blood. These receptors originate from a woman between 50 and 59 years old with acute or convalescent COVID-19. The CDR3 runs from the conserved cysteine through the conserved F or W. A D gene is named only where the DNA matches it firmly. Where a row states a size, it is once, few, many or the class of an expanded clone; other rows omit it.

cdr3_aa cdr3_nt j_call v_call cdr3_length d_call clone_size
CASSLTSGRADEQYF TGTGCCAGCAGCTTAACTAGCGGGAGGGCCGACGAGCAGTACTTC TRBJ2-7 TRBV7-8 15 TRBD2 NA
CASSPSAGGFETQYF TGTGCCAGCTCACCCTCTGCAGGGGGCTTCGAGACCCAGTACTTC TRBJ2-5 TRBV18 15 TRBD1 NA
CATSRVDSGYNEQFF TGTGCCACCTCTCGCGTTGATAGCGGATACAATGAGCAGTTCTTC TRBJ2-1 TRBV19 15 NA NA
CASSFQTRSSYEQYF TGTGCCAGCAGCTTTCAGACTAGGAGCTCCTACGAGCAGTACTTC TRBJ2-7 TRBV13 15 NA once
CASSTDTGGRVRAFF TGTGCCAGCAGCACTGATACAGGGGGCCGTGTGAGGGCTTTCTTT TRBJ1-1 TRBV7-8 15 TRBD1 NA
CASAKPSGTDGTTIYF TGTGCCAGTGCCAAACCCTCCGGGACAGACGGAACCACCATATATTTT TRBJ1-3 TRBV19 16 TRBD1 NA
CATSRDRRGGDYGYTF TGTGCCACCAGCAGAGATCGAAGGGGGGGAGACTATGGCTACACCTTC TRBJ1-2 TRBV15 16 NA NA
CASSLEHEQYF TGTGCCAGCAGCTTAGAGCACGAGCAGTACTTC TRBJ2-7 TRBV7-2 11 NA NA
CASSGDQEWSASTGELFF TGTGCCAGCAGCGGAGACCAAGAATGGTCCGCGAGCACCGGGGAGCTGTTTTTT TRBJ2-2 TRBV5-6 18 NA NA
CASSRGTGSMNTEAFF TGTGCCAGTAGTAGAGGGACAGGGTCGATGAACACTGAAGCTTTCTTT TRBJ1-1 TRBV19 16 TRBD1 NA
CASSYPGGPFEQFF TGTGCCAGCAGTTACCCGGGAGGGCCTTTTGAGCAGTTCTTC TRBJ2-1 TRBV6-5 14 TRBD2 NA
CASSLYRGRSSYEQYF TGTGCCAGCAGTTTATACAGGGGCCGTAGCTCCTACGAGCAGTACTTC TRBJ2-7 TRBV28 16 TRBD1 NA
CASSPERGGFTDTQYF TGTGCCAGCTCACCAGAGCGGGGGGGATTCACAGATACGCAGTATTTT TRBJ2-3 TRBV18 16 TRBD2 NA
CASSYSRILGAFF TGTGCCAGCAGTTACTCGCGGATCCTCGGGGCTTTCTTT TRBJ1-1 TRBV6-2/TRBV6-3 13 NA NA
CASSAQGQGSYEQYF TGTGCCAGCAGCGCCCAGGGACAGGGGTCCTACGAGCAGTACTTC TRBJ2-7 TRBV7-2 15 TRBD1 NA
CSASGQGDNQPQHF TGCAGTGCTAGTGGTCAGGGCGACAATCAGCCCCAGCATTTT TRBJ1-5 TRBV20-1 14 NA NA
CASSLPGRRTEAFF TGTGCCAGCAGTTTACCCGGGAGGCGGACTGAAGCTTTCTTT TRBJ1-1 TRBV28 14 NA NA
CASSIQGQTISGNTIYF TGCGCCAGCAGTATTCAGGGACAGACAATCTCTGGAAACACCATATATTTT TRBJ1-3 TRBV10-2 17 TRBD1 few
CASNVEASGRDRWNTGELFF TGTGCCAGCAACGTCGAGGCTAGCGGGAGGGACCGTTGGAACACCGGGGAGCTGTTTTTT TRBJ2-2 TRBV2 20 TRBD2 NA
CASSGGGGNQPQHF TGTGCCAGCAGCGGCGGAGGTGGTAATCAGCCCCAGCATTTT TRBJ1-5 TRBV3-1/TRBV3-2 14 NA NA
CASMESYNEQFF TGTGCCAGCATGGAGAGCTACAATGAGCAGTTCTTC TRBJ2-1 TRBV12-3/TRBV12-4 12 NA NA
CASSQMGAGDEQYF TGTGCCAGCAGCCAAATGGGAGCCGGCGACGAGCAGTACTTC TRBJ2-7 TRBV6-2/TRBV6-3 14 NA few
CASSIAGTASYEQYF TGTGCCAGCAGCATAGCCGGGACAGCTTCCTACGAGCAGTACTTC TRBJ2-7 TRBV21-1 15 NA few
CASTLTGGTDTQYF TGTGCCAGCACCTTGACAGGGGGCACAGATACGCAGTATTTT TRBJ2-3 TRBV5-5 14 TRBD1 NA
CASQGGTEAFF TGTGCCAGCCAGGGTGGCACTGAAGCTTTCTTT TRBJ1-1 TRBV21-1 11 NA NA
CASSLDGLAGGSWNEQYF TGTGCCAGCTCACTAGATGGACTAGCGGGAGGTAGTTGGAACGAGCAGTACTTC TRBJ2-7 TRBV18 18 TRBD2 NA
CATSGYRGTGSTDTQYF TGTGCCACCAGCGGCTACAGAGGTACAGGGAGCACAGATACGCAGTATTTT TRBJ2-3 TRBV15 17 NA NA